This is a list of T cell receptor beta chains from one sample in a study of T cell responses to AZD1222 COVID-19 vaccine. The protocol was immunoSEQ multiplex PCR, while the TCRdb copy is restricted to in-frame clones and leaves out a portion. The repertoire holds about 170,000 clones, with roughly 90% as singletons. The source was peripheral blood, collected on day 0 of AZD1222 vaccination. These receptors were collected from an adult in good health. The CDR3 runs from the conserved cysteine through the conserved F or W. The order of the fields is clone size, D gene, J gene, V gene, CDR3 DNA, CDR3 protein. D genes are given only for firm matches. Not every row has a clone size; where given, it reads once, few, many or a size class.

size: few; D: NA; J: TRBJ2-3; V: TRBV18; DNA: TGTGCCAGCTCACCACCGGATACGGCAACTAGCACAGATACGCAGTATTTT; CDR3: CASSPPDTATSTDTQYF
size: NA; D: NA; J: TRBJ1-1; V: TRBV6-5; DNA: TGTGCCACCCGGGGCTTTGGGCCTGAAGCTTTCTTT; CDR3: CATRGFGPEAFF
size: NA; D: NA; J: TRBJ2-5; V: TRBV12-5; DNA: TGTGCTAGTGGTTTGGTACCCATACCTAGCAGGGTAGAGACCCAGTACTTC; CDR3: CASGLVPIPSRVETQYF
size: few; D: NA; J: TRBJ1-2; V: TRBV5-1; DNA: TGCGCCAGCAGCTTGGATGGCAGGGACTATGGCTACACCTTC; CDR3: CASSLDGRDYGYTF
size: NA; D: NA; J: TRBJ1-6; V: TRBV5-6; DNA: TGTGCCAGCAGCTGGGGGGAAGGACAGCGGTATAATTCACCCCTCCACTTT; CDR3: CASSWGEGQRYNSPLHF
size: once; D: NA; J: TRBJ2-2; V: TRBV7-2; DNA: TGTGCCAGCAGCCCAATCCTAGCCGGGGAGCTGTTTTTT; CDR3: CASSPILAGELFF
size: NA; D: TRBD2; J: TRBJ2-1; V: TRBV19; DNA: TGTGCCAGTAGTGCCGGGACTAGCGAGATTGCCTACAATGAGCAGTTCTTC; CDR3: CASSAGTSEIAYNEQFF
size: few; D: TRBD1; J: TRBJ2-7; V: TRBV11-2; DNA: TGTGCCAGCAGCTTAGTGGGGTCGGGGACAGGGGGTACCTACGAGCAGTACTTC; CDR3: CASSLVGSGTGGTYEQYF
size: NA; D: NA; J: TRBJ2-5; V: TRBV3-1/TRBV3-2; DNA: TGTGCCAGCAGCCCCATTAGCGGTCAAGAGACCCAGTACTTC; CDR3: CASSPISGQETQYF
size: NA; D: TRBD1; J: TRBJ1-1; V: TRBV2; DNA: TGTGCCAGCAGGAAAGGCAGGGGGCAGGAGAACACTGAAGCTTTCTTT; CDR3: CASRKGRGQENTEAFF
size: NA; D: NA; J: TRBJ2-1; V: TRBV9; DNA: TGTGCCAGCAGCGTAGTTAGCGGAACCCGCTACAATGAGCAGTTCTTC; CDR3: CASSVVSGTRYNEQFF
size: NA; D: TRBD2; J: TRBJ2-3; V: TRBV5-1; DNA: TGCGCCAGCAGCTTGGGGGTTAGCGGGAGAATGGCAGATACGCAGTATTTT; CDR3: CASSLGVSGRMADTQYF
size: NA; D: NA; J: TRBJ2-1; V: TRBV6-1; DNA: TGTGCCAGCAGTGATCTTGGGGTCCAGTTCTTC; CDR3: CASSDLGVQFF
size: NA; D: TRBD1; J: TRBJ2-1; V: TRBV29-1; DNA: TGCAGCGTAGCACCGGGACAGGGGCGAGACAATGAGCAGTTCTTC; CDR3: CSVAPGQGRDNEQFF
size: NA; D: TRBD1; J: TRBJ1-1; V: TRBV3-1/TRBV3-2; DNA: TGTGCCAGCAGCCAGCAGGGGGCGACTGAAGCTTTCTTT; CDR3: CASSQQGATEAFF
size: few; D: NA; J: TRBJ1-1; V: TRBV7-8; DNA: TGTGCCAGCAGCTTAGAACAGAACACTGAAGCTTTCTTT; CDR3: CASSLEQNTEAFF
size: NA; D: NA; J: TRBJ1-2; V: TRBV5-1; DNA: TGCGCCAGCAGCTCAGTTGGGCTTAACTATGGCTACACCTTC; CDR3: CASSSVGLNYGYTF
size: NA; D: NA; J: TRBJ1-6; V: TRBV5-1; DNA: TGCGCCAGCAGCTTGGGCGGGGGAACCAATTCACCCCTCCACTTT; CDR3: CASSLGGGTNSPLHF
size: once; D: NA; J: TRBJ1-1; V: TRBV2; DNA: TGTGCCAGCAGGTCACTCGGGACGGCGAACACTGAAGCTTTCTTT; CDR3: CASRSLGTANTEAFF
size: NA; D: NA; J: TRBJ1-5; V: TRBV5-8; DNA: TGTGCCAGCAGCTTGTGGCTCAAAACTTATAGCAATCAGCCCCAGCATTTT; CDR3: CASSLWLKTYSNQPQHF
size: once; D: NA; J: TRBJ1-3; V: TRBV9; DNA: TGTGCCAGTAGCGTAAACTGGGGCTCTGGAAACACCATATATTTT; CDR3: CASSVNWGSGNTIYF
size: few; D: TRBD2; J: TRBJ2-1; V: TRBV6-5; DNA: TGTGCCAGCAGTTTTAGCGGGGGTTACAATGAGCAGTTCTTC; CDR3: CASSFSGGYNEQFF
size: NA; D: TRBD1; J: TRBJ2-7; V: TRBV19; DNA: TGTGCCAGTAGTTGGGGGACAGGGGCCTCCTACGAGCAGTACTTC; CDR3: CASSWGTGASYEQYF
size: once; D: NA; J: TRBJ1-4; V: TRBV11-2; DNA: TGTGCCAGCAGCTTGAGGGGCACTTTTAATGAAAAACTGTTTTTT; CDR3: CASSLRGTFNEKLFF
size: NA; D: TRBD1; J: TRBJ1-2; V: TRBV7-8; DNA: TGTGCCAGCAGTCCCACCCGGGTGACAGGGGGGATCGGCTACACCTTC; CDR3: CASSPTRVTGGIGYTF
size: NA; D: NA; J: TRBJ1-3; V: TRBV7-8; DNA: TGTGCCAGCAGCCGGGGACAAGCCTCTGGAAACACCATATATTTT; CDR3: CASSRGQASGNTIYF
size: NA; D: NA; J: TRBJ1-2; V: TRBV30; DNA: TGTGCCTGGATAGTTGGGGGGAGCAGGGTTGGCTACACCTTC; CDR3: CAWIVGGSRVGYTF
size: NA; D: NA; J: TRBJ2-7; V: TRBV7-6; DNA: TGTGCCAGCAGCTTAGGTATGGGGTATAGGGCCTACGAGCAGTACTTC; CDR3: CASSLGMGYRAYEQYF
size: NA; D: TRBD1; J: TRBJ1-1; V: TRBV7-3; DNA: TGTGCCAGCAGCTCCTACCAGGGGGTCCCGGCTTTCTTT; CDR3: CASSSYQGVPAFF
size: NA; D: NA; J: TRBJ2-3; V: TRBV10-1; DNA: TGCGCCAGCAGTGTTAGCCCTAGCACAGATACGCAGTATTTT; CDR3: CASSVSPSTDTQYF
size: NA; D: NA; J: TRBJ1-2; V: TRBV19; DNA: TGTGCCAGTAGTATGGACAGCAACTATGGCTACACCTTC; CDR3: CASSMDSNYGYTF
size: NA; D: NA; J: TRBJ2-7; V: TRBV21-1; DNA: TGTGCCAGCAGCAAATGTGGCGGCCACCCTTCCGAGCAGTACTTC; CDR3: CASSKCGGHPSEQYF
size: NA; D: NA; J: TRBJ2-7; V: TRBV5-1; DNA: TGCGCCAGCAGCTTTGGGCCGAGTTCGTCCGAGCAGTACTTC; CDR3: CASSFGPSSSEQYF
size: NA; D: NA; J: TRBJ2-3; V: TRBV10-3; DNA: TGTGCCATCAGTGACAGCTACACGCAGTATTTT; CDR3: CAISDSYTQYF
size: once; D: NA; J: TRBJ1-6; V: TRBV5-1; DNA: TGCGCCAGCAGCTCAAATCTTTTAACGGGGCCAAATTCACCCCTCCACTTT; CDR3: CASSSNLLTGPNSPLHF
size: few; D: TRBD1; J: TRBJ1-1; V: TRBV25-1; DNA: TGTGCCAGCAGTGAAGGACAGGAGGCTTTCTTT; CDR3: CASSEGQEAFF
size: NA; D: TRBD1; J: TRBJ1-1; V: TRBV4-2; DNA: TGTGCCAGCAGCCACCAGACAGGGAGAGCTTTCTTT; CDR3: CASSHQTGRAFF
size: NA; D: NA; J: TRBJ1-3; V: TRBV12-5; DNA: TGTGCTAGCGCCAGTGAGGGAAACACCATATATTTT; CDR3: CASASEGNTIYF
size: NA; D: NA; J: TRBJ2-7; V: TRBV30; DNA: TGTGCCTGGAGTACAACAGGGTTTGTCGAGCAGTACTTC; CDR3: CAWSTTGFVEQYF
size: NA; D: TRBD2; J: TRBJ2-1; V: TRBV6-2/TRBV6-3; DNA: TGTGCCAGCAGTTACTCGAGGCGGGGGGGCATCTATGAGCAGTTCTTC; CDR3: CASSYSRRGGIYEQFF
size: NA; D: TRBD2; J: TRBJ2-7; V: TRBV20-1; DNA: TGCAGTGCTAGTGGGACTAGCGGGAGTTCCCCCGAGCAGTACTTC; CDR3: CSASGTSGSSPEQYF
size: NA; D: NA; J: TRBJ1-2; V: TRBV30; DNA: TGTGCCTCGGGACGGATCTATGGCTACACCTTC; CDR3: CASGRIYGYTF
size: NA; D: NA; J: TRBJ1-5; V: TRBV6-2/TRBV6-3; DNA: TGTGCCAGCAGTGACGCCCCTTACTCGGGCAATCAGCCCCAGCATTTT; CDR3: CASSDAPYSGNQPQHF
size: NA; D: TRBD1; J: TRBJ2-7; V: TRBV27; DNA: TGTGCCAGCAGTTTATCGACAGGGGACTACGAGCAGTACTTC; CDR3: CASSLSTGDYEQYF
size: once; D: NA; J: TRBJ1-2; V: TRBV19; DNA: TGTGCCAGTAGTATTAACAAAGCTAACTATGGCTACACCTTC; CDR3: CASSINKANYGYTF
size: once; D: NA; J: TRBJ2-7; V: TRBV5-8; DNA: TGTGCCAGCAGCTTGGGGGCTGTGATCTCCTACGAGCAGTACTTC; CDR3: CASSLGAVISYEQYF
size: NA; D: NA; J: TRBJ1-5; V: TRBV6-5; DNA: TGTGCCAGCGGGGGACACCCGTATAGCAATCAGCCCCAGCATTTT; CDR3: CASGGHPYSNQPQHF
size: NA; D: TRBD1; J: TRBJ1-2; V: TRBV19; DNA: TGTGCCAGTAGTGGACAGGGCCTTAACTATGGCTACACCTTC; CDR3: CASSGQGLNYGYTF
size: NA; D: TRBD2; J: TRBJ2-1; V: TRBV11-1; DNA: TGTGCCAGCACCCCTAGCGGGAGACCCTACAATGAGCAGTTCTTC; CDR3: CASTPSGRPYNEQFF
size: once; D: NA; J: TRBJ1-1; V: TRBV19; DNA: TGTGCCAGTAGCGAAAGGAACACTGAAGCTTTCTTT; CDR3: CASSERNTEAFF
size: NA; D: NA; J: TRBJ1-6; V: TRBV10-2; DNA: TGCGCCAGCAGTGAATTACAGGGTCCCCTCCACTTT; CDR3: CASSELQGPLHF